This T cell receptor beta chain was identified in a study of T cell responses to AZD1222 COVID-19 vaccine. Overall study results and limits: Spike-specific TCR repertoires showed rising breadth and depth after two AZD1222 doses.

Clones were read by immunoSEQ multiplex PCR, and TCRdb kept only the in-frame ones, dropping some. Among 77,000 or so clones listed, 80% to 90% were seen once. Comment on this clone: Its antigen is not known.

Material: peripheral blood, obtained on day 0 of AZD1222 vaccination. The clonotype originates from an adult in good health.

The CDR3 nucleotides are TGCGCCAGCAGTCTTAAAACGGGATTCTCTGGGGCCAACGTCCTGACTTTC. It translates to CASSLKTGFSGANVLTF. V usage is TRBV23-1 and J usage is TRBJ2-6; D is possibly TRBD2 (5 bases). TRBV23-1 has ORF status, its function being uncertain. V was shortened by 4 bases and J by 0 bases, with 13 bases between the two germline ends. This CDR3 contains 17 residues.